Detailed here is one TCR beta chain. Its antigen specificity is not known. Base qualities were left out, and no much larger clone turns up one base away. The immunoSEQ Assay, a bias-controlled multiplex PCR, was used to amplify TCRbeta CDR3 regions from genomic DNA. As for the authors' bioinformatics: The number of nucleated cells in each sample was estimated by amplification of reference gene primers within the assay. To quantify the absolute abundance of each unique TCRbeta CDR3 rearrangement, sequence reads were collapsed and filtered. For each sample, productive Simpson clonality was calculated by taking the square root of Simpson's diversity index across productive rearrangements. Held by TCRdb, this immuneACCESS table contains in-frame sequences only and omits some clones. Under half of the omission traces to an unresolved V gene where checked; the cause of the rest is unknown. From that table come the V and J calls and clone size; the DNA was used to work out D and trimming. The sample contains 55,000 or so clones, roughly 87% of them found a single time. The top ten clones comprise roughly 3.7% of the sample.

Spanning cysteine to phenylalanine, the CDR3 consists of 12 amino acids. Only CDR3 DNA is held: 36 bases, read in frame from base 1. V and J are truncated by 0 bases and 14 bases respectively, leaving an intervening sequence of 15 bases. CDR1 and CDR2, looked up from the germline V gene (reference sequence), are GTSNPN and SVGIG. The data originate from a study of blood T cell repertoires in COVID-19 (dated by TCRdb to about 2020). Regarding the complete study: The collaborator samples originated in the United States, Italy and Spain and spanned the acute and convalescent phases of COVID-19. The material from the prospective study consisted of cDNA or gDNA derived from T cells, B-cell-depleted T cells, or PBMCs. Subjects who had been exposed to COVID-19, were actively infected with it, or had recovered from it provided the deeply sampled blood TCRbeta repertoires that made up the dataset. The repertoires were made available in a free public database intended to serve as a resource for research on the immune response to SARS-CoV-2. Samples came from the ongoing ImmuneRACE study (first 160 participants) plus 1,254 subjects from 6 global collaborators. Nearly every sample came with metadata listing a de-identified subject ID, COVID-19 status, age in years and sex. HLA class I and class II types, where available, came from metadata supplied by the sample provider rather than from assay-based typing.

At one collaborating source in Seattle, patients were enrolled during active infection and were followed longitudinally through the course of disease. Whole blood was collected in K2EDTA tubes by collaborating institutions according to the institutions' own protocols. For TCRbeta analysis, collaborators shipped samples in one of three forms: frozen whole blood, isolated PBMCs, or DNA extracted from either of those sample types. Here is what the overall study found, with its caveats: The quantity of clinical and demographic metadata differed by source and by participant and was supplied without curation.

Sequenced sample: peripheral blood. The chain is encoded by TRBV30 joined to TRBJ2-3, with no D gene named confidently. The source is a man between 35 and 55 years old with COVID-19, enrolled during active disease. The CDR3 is CAWSVLPQVLYF. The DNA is TGTGCCTGGAGTGTACTCCCTCAGGTTCTGTATTTT.